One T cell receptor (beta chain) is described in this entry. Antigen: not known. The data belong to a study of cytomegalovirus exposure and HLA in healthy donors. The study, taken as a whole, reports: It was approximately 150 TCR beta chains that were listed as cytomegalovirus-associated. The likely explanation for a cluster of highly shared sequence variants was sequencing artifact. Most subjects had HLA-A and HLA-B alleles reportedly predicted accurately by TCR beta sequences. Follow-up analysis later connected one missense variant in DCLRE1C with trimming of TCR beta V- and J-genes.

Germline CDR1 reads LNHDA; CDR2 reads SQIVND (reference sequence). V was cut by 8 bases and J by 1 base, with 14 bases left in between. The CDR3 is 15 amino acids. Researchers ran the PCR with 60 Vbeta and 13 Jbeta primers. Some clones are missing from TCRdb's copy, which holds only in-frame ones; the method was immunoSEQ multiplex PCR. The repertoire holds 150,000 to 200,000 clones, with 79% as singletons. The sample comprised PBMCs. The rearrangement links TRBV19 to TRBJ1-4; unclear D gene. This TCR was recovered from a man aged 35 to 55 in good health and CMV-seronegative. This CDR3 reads CASGELGGTNEKLFF. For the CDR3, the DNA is TGTGCCAGTGGGGAGTTGGGCGGAACTAATGAAAAACTGTTTTTT. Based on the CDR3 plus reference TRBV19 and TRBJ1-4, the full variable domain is DGGITQSPKYLFRKEGQNVTLSCEQNLNHDAMYWYRQDPGQGLRLIYYSQIVNDFQKGDIAEGYSVSREKKESFPLTVTSAQKNPTAFYLCASGELGGTNEKLFFGSGTQLSVL.